Detailed here is one T cell receptor beta chain. The CDR3 extends over 16 amino acids. Trimming cost V 5 bases and J 0 bases; bases outside gene matches: 7. Germline CDR1 is LNHDA and CDR2 is SQIVND (reference sequence). The data were produced by immunoSEQ multiplex PCR, yet TCRdb's version contains in-frame clones alone and is incomplete. The sample lists around 15,000 clones, around 95% occurring once. The time point was: baseline, week 1 (first vaccination visit). Stated treatment: pre-vaccination baseline after standard-of-care therapy. Astrocytomas that were new, WHO grade 3 or 4, IDH1-mutant and ATRX-lost were present in the donors. The sample is drawn from a study of a mutant IDH1 vaccine in newly diagnosed glioma. Overall study: The treated population exhibited a male proportion of roughly 60%, a female proportion of roughly 38%, and a mean age of roughly 39 years.

V and J are TRBV19 and TRBJ1-3, with 7 bases identical to TRBD1. Material: peripheral blood mononuclear cells (PBMCs), obtained from a glioma patient treated with radiotherapy, temozolomide or both. The clonotype was recovered from a woman under 30 with glioma. Some clones in this sample may be carry-over from other donors' samples. The CDR3 DNA sequence: TGTGCCAGTAGTCTCGCGGGACAGAGCTCTGGAAACACCATATATTTT. It encodes CASSLAGQSSGNTIYF.